This entry lists 5 T cell receptor beta chains sequenced from one sample in a study of blood T cell repertoires in COVID-19. Sequenced by immunoSEQ multiplex PCR; TCRdb stores in-frame clones only, minus some. The table shows tens of thousands of clones, with around 83% occurring only once. The sample consisted of peripheral blood. All receptors derive from an older woman with acute or convalescent COVID-19.

The gene calls are TRBV6-1 and TRBJ1-5, with D tentatively TRBD1 (5 bases). The CDR3 has 16 amino acids. Germline loops: CDR1 MNHNS, CDR2 SASEGT. Trimming took off 2 bases at V and 0 bases at J, with 11 bases between the two ends. As DNA, the CDR3 is TGTGCCAGCAGTGAAATCCGGGGGAATAGCAATCAGCCCCAGCATTTT. Translation: CASSEIRGNSNQPQHF.

The chain uses TRBV19 and TRBJ1-6; 9 bases align to TRBD1. Germline V gene lookup returns CDR1 LNHDA and CDR2 SQIVND (reference sequence). The CDR3 is 15 residues long. V trimming: 3 bases; J trimming: 9 bases; junction bases outside the gene matches: 6. Here the CDR3 DNA reads TGTGCCAGTAGTATTGTAGGGACAGGGAGTTCACCCCTCCACTTT. This sequence encodes CASSIVGTGSSPLHF. Full variable domain (missing parts from reference TRBV19 and TRBJ1-6): DGGITQSPKYLFRKEGQNVTLSCEQNLNHDAMYWYRQDPGQGLRLIYYSQIVNDFQKGDIAEGYSVSREKKESFPLTVTSAQKNPTAFYLCASSIVGTGSSPLHFGNGTRLTVT.

The chain recombines TRBV12-3 or TRBV12-4 with TRBJ1-2; D gene ambiguous. V lost 3 bases and J lost 6, with 8 bases in between. The CDR3 spans 12 residues. The chain's CDR3 is CASSFNENGYTF. CDR3 DNA: TGTGCCAGCAGTTTTAACGAGAATGGCTACACCTTC.

This sequence joins TRBV5-1 and TRBJ1-2; 10 bases match TRBD1. CDR3 size: 15 residues. Germline V gives CDR1 SGHRS, CDR2 YFSETQ. The J segment lost 1 base and the V segment lost 3 bases, leaving 3 bases of the junction unmatched. CDR3: CASSWGTGVNYGYTF. DNA for the CDR3: TGCGCCAGCAGCTGGGGGACAGGGGTTAACTATGGCTACACCTTC.

The chain links TRBV7-2 to TRBJ1-5, with 10 positions matching TRBD1. V lost 6 bases to trimming and J lost 0 bases; unmatched junction nucleotides: 2. The CDR3 is 15 residues long. The germline V gene has CDR1 SGHTA and CDR2 FQGNSA. The CDR3 bases are TGTGCCAGCAGGCGACAGGGGGCTAGCAATCAGCCCCAGCATTTT. It encodes CASRRQGASNQPQHF. The full variable domain, rest sourced from reference TRBV7-2 and TRBJ1-5, is GAGVSQSPSNKVTEKGKDVELRCDPISGHTALYWYRQSLGQGLEFLIYFQGNSAPDKSGLPSDRFSAERTGGSVSTLTIQRTQQEDSAVYLCASRRQGASNQPQHFGDGTRLSIL.